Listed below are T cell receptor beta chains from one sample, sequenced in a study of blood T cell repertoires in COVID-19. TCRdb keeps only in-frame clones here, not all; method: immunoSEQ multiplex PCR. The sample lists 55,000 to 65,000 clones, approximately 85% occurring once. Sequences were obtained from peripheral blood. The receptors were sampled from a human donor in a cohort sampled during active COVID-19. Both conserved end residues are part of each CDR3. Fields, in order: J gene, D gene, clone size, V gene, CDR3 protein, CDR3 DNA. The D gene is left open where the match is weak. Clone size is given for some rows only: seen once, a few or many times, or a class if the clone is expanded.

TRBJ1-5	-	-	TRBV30	CAWSPGSNQPQHF	TGTGCCTGGAGTCCAGGGTCAAATCAGCCCCAGCATTTT
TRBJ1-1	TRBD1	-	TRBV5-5	CASSPWGRGQRDLAFF	TGTGCCAGCAGCCCGTGGGGAAGGGGGCAAAGAGACTTGGCTTTCTTT
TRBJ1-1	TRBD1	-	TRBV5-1	CASSPQQGNTEAFF	TGCGCCAGCAGCCCACAACAGGGGAATACTGAAGCTTTCTTT
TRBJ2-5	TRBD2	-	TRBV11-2	CASSWRLAGLETQYF	TGTGCCAGCAGCTGGAGACTAGCGGGGTTGGAGACCCAGTACTTC
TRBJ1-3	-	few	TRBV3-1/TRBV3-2	CASSQSDGNTIYF	TGTGCCAGCAGCCAGAGCGACGGAAACACCATATATTTT
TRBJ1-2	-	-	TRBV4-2	CASSQDGGAFTFYGYTF	TGTGCCAGCAGCCAAGATGGAGGGGCCTTTACCTTTTATGGCTACACCTTC
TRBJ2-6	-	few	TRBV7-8	CASSTLGQGLWSGANVLTF	TGTGCCAGCAGCACCCTCGGGCAGGGTCTATGGTCTGGGGCCAACGTCCTGACTTTC
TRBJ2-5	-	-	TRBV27	CASGRKETQYF	TGTGCCAGCGGCAGAAAAGAGACCCAGTACTTC
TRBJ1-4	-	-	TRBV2	CASSAELSTNEKLFF	TGTGCCAGCAGTGCCGAACTTTCAACTAATGAAAAACTGTTTTTT
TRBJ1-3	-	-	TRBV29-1	CSVEDPRGSGNTIYF	TGCAGCGTTGAAGATCCAAGGGGATCTGGAAACACCATATATTTT
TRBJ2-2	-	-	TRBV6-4	CASSVGVDTGELFF	TGTGCCAGCAGTGTAGGGGTTGACACCGGGGAGCTGTTTTTT
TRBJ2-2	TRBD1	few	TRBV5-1	CASSRQGTGELFF	TGCGCCAGCAGCAGACAGGGCACCGGGGAGCTGTTTTTT
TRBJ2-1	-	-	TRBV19	CASSIAGFEQFF	TGTGCCAGTAGTATTGCGGGGTTTGAGCAGTTCTTC
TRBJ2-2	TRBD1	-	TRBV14	CASSQRTGVDGELFF	TGTGCCAGCAGCCAGCGGACAGGGGTGGACGGGGAGCTGTTTTTT
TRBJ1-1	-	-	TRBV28	CASSPRSISEAFF	TGTGCCAGCAGTCCGCGCTCCATAAGTGAAGCTTTCTTT
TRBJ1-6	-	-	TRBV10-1	CASSGGVLSPLHF	TGCGCCAGCAGTGGGGGGGTTCTTTCACCCCTCCACTTT
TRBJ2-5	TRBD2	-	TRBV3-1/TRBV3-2	CASSHSSGGAQETQYF	TGTGCCAGCAGCCATTCTAGCGGGGGGGCCCAGGAGACCCAGTACTTC
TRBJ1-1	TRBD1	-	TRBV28	CASSLVGPTRGQDTEAFF	TGTGCCAGCAGTTTGGTCGGTCCTACCAGGGGGCAGGACACTGAAGCTTTCTTT
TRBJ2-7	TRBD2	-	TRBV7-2	CASSQTSVLEQYF	TGTGCCAGCAGTCAGACTAGCGTGCTCGAGCAGTACTTC
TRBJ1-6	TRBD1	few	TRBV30	CALRDSYNSPLHF	TGTGCTCTAAGGGACAGTTATAATTCACCCCTCCACTTT
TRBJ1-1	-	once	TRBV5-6	CASSLISGRVYTEAFF	TGTGCCAGCAGCTTGATTTCTGGCAGGGTGTACACTGAAGCTTTCTTT
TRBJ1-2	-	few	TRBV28	CASVESTGSNYGYTF	TGTGCCAGCGTTGAGTCGACGGGATCTAACTATGGCTACACCTTC
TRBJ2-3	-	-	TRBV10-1	CASSTTSSGPDTQYF	TGCGCCAGCAGCACAACTAGCAGTGGACCAGATACGCAGTATTTT
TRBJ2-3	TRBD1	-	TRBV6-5	CATHSYRGQTDTQYF	TGTGCCACCCACTCCTACAGGGGGCAGACAGATACGCAGTATTTT
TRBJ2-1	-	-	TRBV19	CASSPPGLNNEQFF	TGTGCCAGTAGTCCCCCTGGACTAAACAATGAGCAGTTCTTC
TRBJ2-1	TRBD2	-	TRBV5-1	CASSSRTSGRYNEQFF	TGCGCCAGCAGCAGCAGGACTAGCGGGCGGTACAATGAGCAGTTCTTC
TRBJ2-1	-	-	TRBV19	CASSTGAEQFF	TGTGCCAGTAGTACAGGGGCTGAGCAGTTCTTC
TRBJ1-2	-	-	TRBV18	CASSPTSIIRYGYTF	TGTGCCAGCTCACCAACCTCTATCATTCGGTATGGCTACACCTTC
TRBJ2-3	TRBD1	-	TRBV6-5	CASRTGDDTQYF	TGTGCCAGCAGAACAGGGGACGATACGCAGTATTTT
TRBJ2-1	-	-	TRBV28	CASSSLAEHYNEQFF	TGTGCCAGCAGTTCTTTAGCGGAGCACTACAATGAGCAGTTCTTC
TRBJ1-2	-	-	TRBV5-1	CASSFQGGYTF	TGCGCCAGCAGCTTCCAGGGTGGCTACACCTTC
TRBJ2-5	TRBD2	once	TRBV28	CASRSRTSRETQYF	TGTGCCAGCAGATCGAGGACTAGCCGGGAGACCCAGTACTTC
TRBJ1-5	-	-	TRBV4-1	CASSQAPFRGSQPQHF	TGCGCCAGCAGCCAAGCCCCGTTCAGGGGTAGTCAGCCCCAGCATTTT
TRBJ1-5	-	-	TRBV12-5	CASGLGGEGQPQHF	TGTGCTAGTGGTTTGGGGGGGGAGGGGCAGCCCCAGCATTTT
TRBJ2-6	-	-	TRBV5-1	CASSWQGSSSGANVLTF	TGCGCCAGCAGCTGGCAGGGGTCTAGCTCTGGGGCCAACGTCCTGACTTTC
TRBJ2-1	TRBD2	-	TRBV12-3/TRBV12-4	CASSLGLEQFF	TGTGCCAGCAGCTTAGGACTAGAACAGTTCTTC
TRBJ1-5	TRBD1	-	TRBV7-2	CASSLSSDRGTQPQHF	TGTGCCAGCAGTCTTAGTTCGGACAGGGGGACTCAGCCCCAGCATTTT
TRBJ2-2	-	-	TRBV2	CASSESLGGGELFF	TGTGCCAGCAGTGAAAGCCTCGGGGGCGGGGAGCTGTTTTTT
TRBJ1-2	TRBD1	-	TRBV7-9	CASSLVYGTANYGYTF	TGTGCCAGCAGCTTAGTTTATGGGACAGCTAACTATGGCTACACCTTC
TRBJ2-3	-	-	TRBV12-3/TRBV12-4	CASSPQGTDTQYF	TGTGCCAGCAGCCCACAGGGCACAGATACGCAGTATTTT
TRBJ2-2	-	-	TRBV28	CASSLLSTGELFF	TGTGCCAGCAGTCTTCTTTCCACCGGGGAGCTGTTTTTT
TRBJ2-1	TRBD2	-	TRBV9	CASSIGTSGGPYNEQFF	TGTGCCAGCAGCATCGGGACTAGCGGGGGGCCATACAATGAGCAGTTCTTC